The 19 T cell receptor beta chains presented below share a single source sample, sequenced in a study of blood T cell repertoires in COVID-19. Only in-frame clones appear in the TCRdb table, and some are missing; sequencing was by immunoSEQ multiplex PCR. The table has about 250,000 clones, more than 75% seen once; the top ten hold approximately 1.5%. Sample: peripheral blood. The receptors originated from an older woman who had recovered from COVID-19.

This chain uses TRBV19 with TRBJ1-6; TRBD1 aligns across 10 bases. This CDR3 contains 14 residues. J was trimmed by 9 bases and V by 4 bases; bases with no gene match: 3. Germline assignment: CDR1 LNHDA and CDR2 SQIVND (reference sequence). The CDR3 sequence: CASSTGQGISPLHF. DNA for the CDR3: TGTGCCAGTAGTACGGGACAGGGGATTTCACCCCTCCACTTT.

This rearrangement joins TRBV6-5 to TRBJ1-1; D gene uncertain. The CDR3 extends over 15 amino acids. Trimming stripped 7 bases from V and 2 bases from J, with 17 bases between. CDR1 and CDR2 (germline): MNHEY, SVGAGI. CDR3 DNA sequence: TGTGCCAGCACCCGCCCCGACAACCGAAACACTGAAGCTTTCTTT. The encoded protein is CASTRPDNRNTEAFF.

The chain joins TRBV5-8 to TRBJ1-2, with a possible D match to TRBD1 (6 bases). Germline CDR1 is SGHTS and CDR2 is YDEGEE. The CDR3 is 14 residues long. V was shortened by 1 base and J by 4 bases, with 11 bases between the two germline ends. DNA of the CDR3: TGTGCCAGCAGCTTGAACAGGGCAAGCTATGGCTACACCTTC. Protein: CASSLNRASYGYTF. The full variable domain, its missing parts supplied by reference TRBV5-8 and TRBJ1-2, is EAGVTQSPTHLIKTRGQQATLRCSPISGHTSVYWYQQALGLGLQFLLWYDEGEERNRGNFPPRFSGRQFPNYSSELNVNALELEDSALYLCASSLNRASYGYTFGSGTRLTVV.

The J gene is TRBJ1-5, the V gene TRBV19; D is unclear. V was pared by 3 bases and J by 0 bases, with 6 bases between. CDR1 and CDR2 from the germline V gene are LNHDA and SQIVND (reference sequence). The CDR3 runs 14 residues. CDR3 protein: CASSIHNSNQPQHF. The DNA of the CDR3 is TGTGCCAGTAGTATCCACAATAGCAATCAGCCCCAGCATTTT. Drawing the rest from reference TRBV19 and TRBJ1-5, the complete variable domain is DGGITQSPKYLFRKEGQNVTLSCEQNLNHDAMYWYRQDPGQGLRLIYYSQIVNDFQKGDIAEGYSVSREKKESFPLTVTSAQKNPTAFYLCASSIHNSNQPQHFGDGTRLSIL.

The J gene is TRBJ2-1, the V gene TRBV27; D possibly corresponds to TRBD2 (5 bases). CDR1 is MNHEY and CDR2 is SMNVEV in the germline V gene (reference sequence). This CDR3 region has 14 residues. Trimming stripped 6 bases from V and 4 bases from J, with 13 bases between. This CDR3 reads CASRSGNSYNEQFF. CDR3 sequence (DNA): TGTGCCAGCAGGTCGGGAAATTCTTACAATGAGCAGTTCTTC.

V usage is TRBV10-1 and J usage is TRBJ2-7; tentative D call: TRBD1 (7 bases). The length of the CDR3 is 17 residues. V was shortened by 6 bases and J by 0 bases, with 21 bases between the two germline ends. From germline, CDR1 is WNHNN and CDR2 SYGVQD (reference sequence). CDR3 bases: TGCGCCAGCAGCGAGAAAATTCCAGGGGGGAGCTCCTACGAGCAGTACTTC. Its translation is CASSEKIPGGSSYEQYF.

V is TRBV28 and J is TRBJ2-7; 7 nucleotides match TRBD2. This CDR3 is built from 15 residues. After removal of 3 bases from V and 2 bases from J, the junction contained 7 bases not matched to a gene. Germline V gives CDR1 MDHEN, CDR2 SYDVKM. This CDR3 is CASSFRTSDPYEQYF. CDR3 nucleotide sequence: TGTGCCAGCAGTTTCCGAACTAGCGACCCCTACGAGCAGTACTTC. Full variable domain (missing parts from reference TRBV28 and TRBJ2-7): DVKVTQSSRYLVKRTGEKVFLECVQDMDHENMFWYRQDPGLGLRLIYFSYDVKMKEKGDIPEGYSVSREKKERFSLILESASTNQTSMYLCASSFRTSDPYEQYFGPGTRLTVT.

This chain joins TRBV5-8 and TRBJ1-5; D is ambiguous. Between the trimmed V and J ends, which lost 4 bases and 5 bases, there was a span of 7 bases. The germline V gene encodes CDR1 SGHTS and CDR2 YDEGEE. The CDR3 sequence is 12 residues long. CDR3 sequence (DNA): TGTGCCAGCAGCCCTACGGATCAGCCCCAGCATTTT. Its protein is CASSPTDQPQHF.

This clone appeared once. This rearrangement joins TRBV4-3 to TRBJ2-3; 9 bases fit TRBD1. The CDR3 is made up of 17 amino acids. J gave up 4 bases and V 1 base, and 9 bases lay outside the gene matches. Germline assignment: CDR1 LGHNA and CDR2 YSLEER. The DNA for the CDR3 is TGCGCCAGCAGCCAAGTAACCGGGACAGGGTCGGCAGATACGCAGTATTTT. It is translated as CASSQVTGTGSADTQYF.

DNA of the CDR3: TGTGCCAGCAGCGTAGAGGATCGGGGAGTCCAAGAGACCCAGTACTTC. It is translated as CASSVEDRGVQETQYF. This chain uses TRBV9 with TRBJ2-5, with a weak D call TRBD2 (5 bases). V was shortened by 0 bases and J by 1 base, with 13 bases between the two germline ends. The V gene's germline CDR1 is SGDLS and CDR2 YYNGEE. CDR3 length equals 16 residues.

V usage is TRBV11-2 and J usage is TRBJ2-3; D may be TRBD1 (5 bases). This CDR3 has 15 residues. V was shortened by 2 bases and J by 4 bases, with 13 bases between the two germline ends. From germline, CDR1 is SGHAT and CDR2 FQNNGV. CDR3: CASSLRGREADTQYF. The CDR3, as DNA: TGTGCCAGCAGCTTAAGGGGTAGGGAAGCAGATACGCAGTATTTT.

The rearrangement links TRBV19 to TRBJ1-2, with unresolved D. Germline CDR1 reads LNHDA; CDR2 reads SQIVND (reference sequence). The CDR3 consists of 16 residues. Trimming removed 8 bases from V and 0 bases from J, with 19 bases in between. The CDR3 reads CASREGTGDANYGYTF. The CDR3 DNA reads TGTGCCAGTCGGGAGGGAACCGGTGATGCTAACTATGGCTACACCTTC.

The chain recombines TRBV7-8 with TRBJ1-1, with 8 bases that match TRBD1. J was trimmed by 7 bases and V by 3 bases; bases with no gene match: 7. The CDR3 loop spans 14 amino acids. Germline CDR1 SGHVS, CDR2 FQNEAQ. Here the CDR3 reads CASSFGQGPFEAFF. DNA for the CDR3: TGTGCCAGCAGCTTCGGACAGGGACCGTTTGAAGCTTTCTTT.

The chain has TRBV5-6 and TRBJ2-5, with 9 bases that match TRBD1. With 3 bases clipped from V and 5 bases from J, the junction kept 11 bases outside the gene matches. This CDR3 is 16 amino acids long. Germline assignment: CDR1 SGHDT and CDR2 YYEEEE. CDR3 region: CASSYSGTGLGETQYF. The CDR3 DNA reads TGTGCCAGCAGCTACTCCGGGACAGGGCTCGGGGAGACCCAGTACTTC.

The chain combines TRBV2 with TRBJ2-3; TRBD1 agrees at 8 bases. V gave up 6 bases and J gave up 3 bases; unmatched junction bases: 8. This CDR3 contains 15 residues. Germline CDR1 is SNHLY and CDR2 is FYNNEI. CDR3 sequence: CASRQGAGLTDTQYF. The CDR3 DNA reads TGTGCCAGCAGGCAGGGGGCCGGACTTACAGATACGCAGTATTTT. Filled out from reference TRBV2 and TRBJ2-3, the complete variable domain reads EPEVTQTPSHQVTQMGQEVILRCVPISNHLYFYWYRQILGQKVEFLVSFYNNEISEKSEIFDDQFSVERPDGSNFTLKIRSTKLEDSAMYFCASRQGAGLTDTQYFGPGTRLTVL.

The chain employs TRBV5-4 and TRBJ2-1; D is ambiguous. Germline V CDR1 and CDR2: SGHNT, YYREEE (reference sequence). The CDR3 covers 15 residues. V lost 0 bases and J 2 bases, leaving 9 bases between the germline ends. In nucleotides, the CDR3 is TGTGCCAGCAGCTTGGATGGGCCCCCCTACAATGAGCAGTTCTTC. Its translation: CASSLDGPPYNEQFF.

This CDR3 is CASGDKDSNEKLFF. CDR3 in DNA: TGTGCTAGTGGTGATAAAGACAGTAATGAAAAACTGTTTTTT. The chain combines TRBV12-5 with TRBJ1-4; D may be TRBD1 (5 bases). CDR1 and CDR2 from the germline V gene are LGHNT and FRNRAP. V was pared by 5 bases and J by 4 bases, with 11 bases between. The CDR3 consists of 14 residues.

The V call is TRBV6-4, the J call TRBJ2-5; 7 bases agree with TRBD1. Germline V gene lookup returns CDR1 MRHNA and CDR2 SNTAGT. The V segment lost 7 bases and the J segment 3 bases; nucleotides outside the gene matches: 8. This CDR3 region has 14 residues. DNA for the CDR3: TGTGCCAGCAACACTAACACAGGGGAAGAGACCCAGTACTTC. This translates into CASNTNTGEETQYF.

The CDR3 DNA reads TGTGCCAGCAGTGAATTTGTTCTGGGGGGATCTGGAAACACCATATATTTT. This codes for CASSEFVLGGSGNTIYF. This chain joins TRBV6-1 and TRBJ1-3; possible D gene TRBD1, 5 bases. Deletions cut 2 bases from V and 1 base from J, with 15 bases between. The length of the CDR3 is 17 residues. The germline CDR1 and CDR2 sequences are MNHNS and SASEGT.